This TCR beta chain is drawn from a study of blood T cell repertoires in COVID-19. For the study at large: Whether acute or convalescent, the COVID-19 samples came from the United States, Italy and Spain.

Participants spanned ages roughly 18 to 95 years and resided in about 25 US areas. Original analysis: Reference gene primers were amplified, and this amplification served to estimate nucleated cell counts. Sequencing used immunoSEQ multiplex PCR; TCRdb keeps in-frame clones, though not all of them. V, J and clone size reflect that table, while D and trimming were determined from the DNA. The sample shows approximately 150,000 clones, roughly 84% of them seen only once. A single count supports this clone. Sequencing used PBMCs or T cells enriched from blood (not recorded which). This receptor was identified in a man aged 60 to 75 who had recovered from COVID-19.

The CDR3 coding sequence is TGTGCCAGCAGCTTGGGCCAGGGGAACACCGGGGAGCTGTTTTTT. Encoded protein: CASSLGQGNTGELFF. V usage is TRBV5-4 and J usage is TRBJ2-2, with D maybe TRBD1 (5 bases). Trimming cost V 0 bases and J 1 base, with 7 bases left between them. The CDR3 is 15 residues long. The germline gives CDR1 SGHNT, CDR2 YYREEE (reference sequence).